This T cell receptor beta chain was obtained from a study of blood T cell repertoires in COVID-19. Per the authors' pipeline: Reference gene primer amplification in the assay estimated nucleated cell counts. The data were produced by immunoSEQ multiplex PCR, yet TCRdb's version contains in-frame clones alone and is incomplete. V, J and clone size reflect that table, while D and trimming were determined from the DNA. The sample has about 62,000 clones, roughly 89% seen once. The CDR3 loop spans 16 amino acids. Germline V gene lookup returns CDR1 MNHEY and CDR2 SMNVEV (reference sequence). The J segment lost 3 bases and the V segment lost 7 bases, leaving 11 bases of the junction unmatched.

The source is a woman at least 80 years old with acute or convalescent COVID-19. The rearrangement links TRBV27 to TRBJ2-5; 10 bases match TRBD2. The sample taken for sequencing was peripheral blood. CDR3 residues: CASIADSSGSEETQYF. Written as DNA, the CDR3 is TGTGCCAGCATCGCGGACTCTAGCGGGAGTGAAGAGACCCAGTACTTC.